This is a list of T cell receptor beta chains from one sample in a study of radiotherapy plus CTLA-4 blockade in lung cancer. Produced via immunoSEQ multiplex PCR; TCRdb's table is partial and in-frame only. The data contain some 110,000 clones, roughly 74% of them singletons. This specimen consisted of peripheral blood, obtained from a patient treated with radiotherapy plus ipilimumab. Receptor source: a human donor with non-small cell lung cancer who had a partial response to radiotherapy plus ipilimumab. The conserved cysteine and the conserved F or W are not part of the CDR3 here. The order of the fields is D gene, V gene, J gene, CDR3 protein. A D gene is named only where the DNA matches it firmly.

TRBD1	TRBV28	TRBJ1-1	ASSSDRGHFDTEAF
TRBD2	TRBV19	TRBJ2-1	AATSGYNEQF
NA	TRBV18	TRBJ1-3	ASSVLLSRGNSGNTIY
NA	TRBV29-1	TRBJ1-2	SVPRPGNYGYT
NA	TRBV7-7	TRBJ2-2	ASSLELTGEAGELF
NA	TRBV7-3	TRBJ1-2	ASSLMAGRGYGYT
TRBD1	TRBV20-1	TRBJ2-1	SAGQGHEQF
TRBD1	TRBV11-1	TRBJ2-7	ASSLEGQTSYEQY
TRBD1	TRBV7-9	TRBJ2-3	ASSGGQAYTDTQY
NA	TRBV5-6	TRBJ1-5	ASSAVQGSDYSNQPQH
TRBD1	TRBV7-9	TRBJ1-2	ASSTPGTGDYT
NA	TRBV4-1	TRBJ2-3	ASSAQPGTDTQY
NA	TRBV5-1	TRBJ2-7	ASKRSGYEQY
NA	TRBV12-1	TRBJ1-3	ASSFVRGGPPGNTIY
NA	TRBV6-5	TRBJ2-3	ASRGRTIRTDTQY
TRBD2	TRBV9	TRBJ2-1	ASSFRLAGANEQF
NA	TRBV4-3	TRBJ1-2	ASSQDTAGGYGYT
NA	TRBV28	TRBJ2-4	ASSSSGAGGLYIQY
TRBD1	TRBV28	TRBJ1-5	ASSPTGTGSRGRRPQH
TRBD2	TRBV4-1	TRBJ2-2	ASSQDRTSGLTGELF
TRBD2	TRBV27	TRBJ2-1	ASSAAGGARTGGQF
NA	TRBV6-4	TRBJ1-6	ASSAALTDNSPLH
TRBD1	TRBV5-6	TRBJ2-1	ASSSRGTGGNEQF
TRBD2	TRBV27	TRBJ2-1	ASSLTSVGSDEQF
TRBD1	TRBV28	TRBJ2-7	ASTAFRDRVHEQY
NA	TRBV28	TRBJ1-5	ASSIGQLINQPQH
TRBD2	TRBV19	TRBJ2-3	ATTREGLGDTQY
TRBD1	TRBV7-9	TRBJ1-5	ASSPDRAHSNQPQH
TRBD1	TRBV9	TRBJ1-2	ASSVPGGYGYT
NA	TRBV5-5	TRBJ2-2	ASSQSGELF
TRBD1	TRBV5-6	TRBJ1-3	ASSFIPGQGGNTIY
TRBD1	TRBV11-3	TRBJ1-2	ASSSGTGGDGYT
TRBD1	TRBV5-1	TRBJ2-2	ASSLALMGTGDTGELF
TRBD2	TRBV4-3	TRBJ2-7	ASSQVESSGTYEQY
NA	TRBV28	TRBJ1-6	ASLGGTYNSPLH
NA	TRBV6-1	TRBJ1-1	ASSSLGGPNTEAF
NA	TRBV28	TRBJ1-1	ASSLGRAFRGGRTEAF
NA	TRBV5-4	TRBJ1-2	ASSLAGVRGYT
TRBD2	TRBV4-3	TRBJ2-1	ASSHRTSGGSSYNEQF
NA	TRBV5-8	TRBJ2-1	ASSLWTEQF
NA	TRBV7-9	TRBJ2-6	ASPRPTLSSGANVLT
NA	TRBV5-4	TRBJ2-7	ASSPRDTYEQY
NA	TRBV5-1	TRBJ2-2	ASSLLGGTGELF
TRBD2	TRBV5-1	TRBJ2-1	ASSAGTSGFSYNEQF
NA	TRBV18	TRBJ1-2	ASSPDSLYGYT
NA	TRBV5-1	TRBJ2-3	ASTRQSTDTQY
TRBD1	TRBV2	TRBJ1-2	ASIRRTGLNYGYT
TRBD1	TRBV5-1	TRBJ1-2	ASSLVPGGDYGYT
TRBD2	TRBV5-4	TRBJ2-3	ASSSGGGNTDTQY
NA	TRBV7-8	TRBJ2-3	ASSYRTGTDTQY
TRBD1	TRBV5-1	TRBJ1-2	ASSTPGTGSYGYT
NA	TRBV2	TRBJ2-1	ASSEVGGGEQF
TRBD2	TRBV28	TRBJ2-5	ASSFGGRETQY
TRBD1	TRBV28	TRBJ2-1	ATQGQGVPSSYNEQF
NA	TRBV6-6	TRBJ1-2	ASTQGDLNYGYT
TRBD2	TRBV6-6	TRBJ2-1	ASSRRTSTHNEQF
TRBD2	TRBV5-1	TRBJ2-2	ASSISGRTGELF